This paragraph reports one TCR beta chain. This clonotype came up many times. The antigen this receptor binds is unknown. There are no base qualities to consult, and no much larger clone falls within one base. All donors were healthy Caucasians. The twin cohort consisted of three pairs of female monozygotic twins, all aged roughly 18 to 29 years. Peripheral blood mononuclear cells were the source from which RNA for the TCR libraries was isolated. This sample was included in a study of identical twins (dated by TCRdb to about 2016). For the study in its entirety: To test whether fetal clonotypes persist, this study deep-sequenced TCR alpha and beta repertoires from monozygotic twins, from unrelated adults of various ages, and from cord blood. To rule out contamination, replicate twin experiments were performed at different times with different library preparation protocols.

Reading the germline V gene gives CDR1 MNHEY and CDR2 SVGAGI. The V and J ends are trimmed by 0 bases and 4 bases, leaving 9 bases between them. The CDR3 measures 14 amino acids from cysteine to phenylalanine. Of the read, only the CDR3 DNA is kept; its 42 bases are in frame from base 1. The investigation overall reported the following: Excess twin sharing in beta out-of-frame sequences was weaker because fewer shared sequences lowered the signal-to-noise ratio. In monozygotic twins, out-of-frame TCR alpha sharing was systematically underestimated by recombination models, although the models agreed with sharing between unrelated individuals. Because the same donors could not be followed over many years, the conclusions relied on cross-sectional statistical analysis. Fewer insertions were carried by abundant cord blood beta clonotypes, a similar but weaker trend appeared in young adult naive repertoires, and no such trend appeared in memory repertoires. Invariant T cells such as MAIT and iNKT could partly confound zero-insertion analyses, although diverse VJ usage argued against such confounding for most clonotypes. Out-of-frame TCR alpha sequences shared between twins showed an excess of low generation-probability sequences compared with coincidental sharing between unrelated individuals.

Library preparation was by 5' RACE. The sample was run on an Illumina HiSeq 2000. Template switching added a universal primer binding site, and the final cDNA carried a unique molecular identifier that allowed TCR cDNA molecules to be counted accurately. Specific primers in the conserved constant-segment region were used to synthesize first-strand cDNA for TCR alpha and beta chains. To control for contamination, every cDNA library carried two barcodes: a SMART-Mk sample barcode plus Illumina barcodes. TruSeq adapter sequences along with Illumina sample barcodes were introduced in two successive PCR steps. The TCR alpha and beta cDNA libraries were sequenced on the Illumina HiSeq platform using custom primers. Concerning the study's data processing: Raw reads were processed with MiGEC to extract unique molecular identifiers, and MiXCR was used to determine CDR3 positions. For each individual, recombination models were inferred using an EM algorithm with the repgenHMM and IGoR tools. Shared clonotype analysis was performed with the tcR package in R, normalizing sharing by the product of cloneset sizes. To study raw recombination free of thymic and clonal selection effects, out-of-frame nonproductive sequences were analyzed. TCRdb reprocessed the public reads (quality trimming at Q25 with fastp, clone calling with MiXCR) and kept in-frame beta chains. Each entry is one CDR3 protein sequence, shown with its most common DNA and genes. These V and J calls are TCRdb output, not the study's own analysis. This sample has roughly 700,000 distinct CDR3 sequences in its table, and 8.6% of those were observed once. 0.8% to 1% of the sample comes from the top ten.

The same data also went into a second study, on yellow fever vaccine responses in identical twins. As that second study puts it: According to the authors, in identical twins the way T cells responded to vaccination appeared partly convergent and partly personalized. Focusing on identical twins, the study followed the T cell clones that responded to the vaccine, and did so with precision.

The TCR sequence derives from a young woman in good health. The rearrangement joined TRBV6-5 to TRBJ2-5, with no reliable assignment of the D segment. Sequences were obtained from PBMCs. The CDR3 region has the sequence CASSYSFPAETQYF. The base sequence is TGTGCCAGCAGTTACTCATTCCCAGCAGAGACCCAGTACTTC.